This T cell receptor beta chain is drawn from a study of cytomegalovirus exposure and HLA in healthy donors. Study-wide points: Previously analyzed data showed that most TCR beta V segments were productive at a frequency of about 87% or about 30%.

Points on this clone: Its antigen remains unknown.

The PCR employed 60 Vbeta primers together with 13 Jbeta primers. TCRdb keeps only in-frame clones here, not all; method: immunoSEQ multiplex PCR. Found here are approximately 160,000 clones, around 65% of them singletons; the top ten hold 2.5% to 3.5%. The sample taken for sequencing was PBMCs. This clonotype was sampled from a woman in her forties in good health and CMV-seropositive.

CDR3 sequence: CASTQGGSNTGELFF. The CDR3, as DNA: TGTGCCAGCACCCAGGGCGGGAGTAACACCGGGGAGCTGTTTTTT. J is TRBJ2-2 and V is TRBV28; TRBD2 matches 7 bases. The length of the CDR3 is 15 residues. Germline V gene data show CDR1 as MDHEN and CDR2 as SYDVKM. V trimming: 7 bases; J trimming: 2 bases; junction bases outside the gene matches: 7.